The 8 T cell receptor beta chains below were found in one sample sequenced in a study of CD8 T cells in ankylosing spondylitis. In TCRdb, the 5' RACE reads were re-called with MiXCR into one record per CDR3 protein. The sample contains around 250,000 distinct CDR3 sequences, about 10% of which appear only once. The sample comprised blood, either unsorted or a sorted T cell fraction (not recorded which). The receptors were sampled from a male donor with ankylosing spondylitis or in good health (not recorded which).

The rearrangement uses TRBV20-1 and TRBJ2-3; D call uncertain. The germline gives CDR1 DFQATT, CDR2 SNEGSKA (reference sequence). The length of the CDR3 is 14 residues. Trimming stripped 1 base from V and 0 bases from J, with 8 bases between. This CDR3 is CSARGALSTDTQYF. The DNA of the CDR3 is TGCAGTGCTAGAGGGGCCCTTAGCACAGATACGCAGTATTTT.

The table lists this clonotype with many counts. This chain joins TRBV7-8 and TRBJ2-1; D is ambiguous. V gave up 5 bases and J gave up 8 bases, with 10 bases separating them. Germline CDR1 is SGHVS and CDR2 is FQNEAQ. The CDR3 length is 12 residues. The CDR3 loop reads CASSERIYEQFF. In DNA, the CDR3 is TGTGCCAGCAGCGAACGAATTTATGAGCAGTTCTTC.

This clonotype has a handful of counts. The chain has TRBV20-1 and TRBJ2-7; 12 bases fit TRBD2. Losses at the gene ends were 5 bases for V and 6 bases for J; bases not matched to a gene: 8. CDR1 is DFQATT, CDR2 SNEGSKA, per germline (reference sequence). This CDR3 is 14 amino acids long. In nucleotides, the CDR3 is TGCAGTGCTGTACAGACTAGCGGGAGCGGCGAGCAGTACTTC. As protein: CSAVQTSGSGEQYF.

V and J are TRBV6-2 or TRBV6-3 and TRBJ2-3, with D possibly TRBD2 on 5 matching bases. The V end lost 2 bases, the J end lost 6 bases, and 9 bases lay between the germline ends. Germline lookup yields CDR1 MNHEY and CDR2 SVGEGT. The CDR3 extends over 13 amino acids. The CDR3 protein is CASSYQAEDTQYF. For the CDR3, the DNA is TGTGCCAGCAGTTACCAAGCGGAGGATACGCAGTATTTT.

In its sample, this clonotype was seen many times. V and J are TRBV29-1 and TRBJ2-7, with 7 bases identical to TRBD2. Germline assignment: CDR1 SQVTM and CDR2 ANQGSEA. The J segment lost 5 bases and the V segment lost 3 bases, leaving 7 bases of the junction unmatched. The CDR3 consists of 13 residues. The CDR3, as DNA: TGCAGCGTTGAGAGACTAGCTCGAAACGAGCAGTACTTC. Translation: CSVERLARNEQYF.

The V gene is TRBV20-1, the J gene TRBJ1-5, with D possibly TRBD1 on 6 matching bases. Germline CDR1 DFQATT, CDR2 SNEGSKA (reference sequence). The CDR3 is 12 amino acids. V shed 7 bases and J shed 7 bases, with 14 bases lying between them. The CDR3 nucleotides are TGCAGTGTCACAGGGAGTCAGCAGCCCCAGCATTTT. Encoded protein: CSVTGSQQPQHF.

In this sample, this clonotype turned up a few times. The J gene is TRBJ2-7, the V gene TRBV28, with 7 bases aligning to TRBD1. The CDR3 runs to 15 residues. After removal of 8 bases from V and 2 bases from J, the junction contained 12 bases not matched to a gene. Germline CDR1 reads MDHEN; CDR2 reads SYDVKM. In DNA form, the CDR3 reads TGTGCCAGCTTCTCCAGGACAGGCCAAACCTACGAGCAGTACTTC. Translated: CASFSRTGQTYEQYF.

Many counts were recorded for this clonotype. This chain joins TRBV9 and TRBJ2-5; either TRBD1 or TRBD2 may supply D (6 bases each). Trimming cost V 3 bases and J 5 bases, with 14 bases left between them. This CDR3 comprises 14 residues. The germline gives CDR1 SGDLS, CDR2 YYNGEE. The CDR3 DNA reads as TGTGCCAGCAGCGCCGGGGGCTCGGGGGAGACCCAGTACTTC. Encoded protein: CASSAGGSGETQYF. Filled out from reference TRBV9 and TRBJ2-5, the complete variable domain reads DSGVTQTPKHLITATGQRVTLRCSPRSGDLSVYWYQQSLDQGLQFLIQYYNGEERAKGNILERFSAQQFPDLHSELNLSSLELGDSALYFCASSAGGSGETQYFGPGTRLLVL.